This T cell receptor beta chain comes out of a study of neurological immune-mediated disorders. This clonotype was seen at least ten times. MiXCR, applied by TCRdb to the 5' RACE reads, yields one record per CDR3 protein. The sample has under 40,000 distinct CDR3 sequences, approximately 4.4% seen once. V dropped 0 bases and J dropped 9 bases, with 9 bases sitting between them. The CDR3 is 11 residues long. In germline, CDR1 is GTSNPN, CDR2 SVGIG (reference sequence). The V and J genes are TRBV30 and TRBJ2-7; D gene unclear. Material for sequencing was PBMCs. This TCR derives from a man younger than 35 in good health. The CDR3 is CAWSVEQVQYF. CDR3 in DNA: TGTGCCTGGAGTGTTGAGCAAGTGCAGTACTTC.